The 18 T cell receptor beta chains listed next were all sequenced from one sample in a study of shared clonotypes between healthy human individuals. Measured with immunoSEQ multiplex PCR; TCRdb has only the in-frame clones, and not every one. The sample lists about 820,000 clones, 85% to 95% occurring once. Only CD45RO-negative cells positively selected for CCR7 counted as naive CD8 cells, so terminally differentiated effector memory CD45RA+ cells were excluded. Specimen: naive CD8+ T cells sorted from blood. Receptor source: a young man in good health.

The V gene is TRBV10-2, the J gene TRBJ2-7; D might be TRBD2 (5 bases). Germline-derived CDR1 and CDR2 are WSHSY and SAAADI. There are 10 residues in the CDR3. Trimming removed 8 bases from V and 6 bases from J, with 8 bases in between. The DNA for the CDR3 is TGCGCCAGCGGGGAGACCGAGCAGTACTTC. Protein sequence: CASGETEQYF.

About this clone: The same CDR3 can be traced to other DNA sequences in this sample. The chain carries TRBV9 and TRBJ2-7; 10 nucleotides line up with TRBD1. CDR1 is SGDLS, CDR2 YYNGEE, per germline. The CDR3 covers 15 residues. V lost 2 bases, J lost 3 bases, and 5 bases stayed unmatched. CDR3 bases: TGTGCCAGCAGCGTCGGCCGGGACAGGGGCTACGAGCAGTACTTC. Translation: CASSVGRDRGYEQYF.

The V gene is TRBV9, the J gene TRBJ1-1; 11 nucleotides agree with TRBD1. Germline V CDR1 and CDR2: SGDLS, YYNGEE. The CDR3 length is 16 residues. J was trimmed by 5 bases and V by 2 bases; bases with no gene match: 8. The CDR3 loop is CASSVGQGASFTEAFF. CDR3 bases: TGTGCCAGCAGCGTCGGACAGGGGGCCTCCTTTACTGAAGCTTTCTTT. The variable domain in full, with the rest retrieved from reference TRBV9 and TRBJ1-1, is DSGVTQTPKHLITATGQRVTLRCSPRSGDLSVYWYQQSLDQGLQFLIQYYNGEERAKGNILERFSAQQFPDLHSELNLSSLELGDSALYFCASSVGQGASFTEAFFGQGTRLTVV.

The gene calls are TRBV4-1 and TRBJ2-7, with 9 bases identical to TRBD2. The V and J ends lost 2 bases and 5 bases, in that order; junction bases with no gene match: 10. From germline, CDR1 is MGHRA and CDR2 YSYEKL. CDR3 length: 16 amino acids. The CDR3 reads CASSQPPDSGSDEQYF. The CDR3 DNA follows: TGCGCCAGCAGCCAACCCCCTGATAGCGGGAGTGACGAGCAGTACTTC.

The CDR3 DNA reads as TGTGCCAGCAGGAAGGACAGAGAAGAAAACACTGAAGCTTTCTTT. Its protein is CASRKDREENTEAFF. The chain recombines TRBV21-1 with TRBJ1-1; the table's D call, TRBD1, has no DNA check behind it. TRBV21-1 is an annotated pseudogene. The CDR3 totals 15 residues.

V gene TRBV19 combines with J gene TRBJ2-5, with 7 bases fitting TRBD1. Losses at the gene ends were 5 bases for V and 2 bases for J; bases not matched to a gene: 11. The CDR3 is 16 residues long. CDR1 is LNHDA and CDR2 is SQIVND in the germline V gene (reference sequence). This CDR3 is CASSSWTGDLQETQYF. The CDR3 DNA follows: TGTGCCAGTAGTTCCTGGACAGGAGACTTACAAGAGACCCAGTACTTC.

This chain uses TRBV11-2 with TRBJ2-1, with 9 bases lining up with TRBD2. Germline CDR1 reads SGHAT; CDR2 reads FQNNGV. There are 16 residues in the CDR3. V was clipped by 4 bases and J by 4 bases; unmatched bases: 8. CDR3 loop: CASSSIAGVLYNEQFF. Written as DNA, the CDR3 is TGTGCCAGCAGCTCGATAGCGGGAGTGCTGTACAATGAGCAGTTCTTC.

The CDR3 DNA sequence: TGCGCCAGCAGCCTGGGACAGGGGGCGCAAACCGGGGAGCTGTTTTTT. It yields the protein CASSLGQGAQTGELFF. V is TRBV4-1 and J is TRBJ2-2; 12 bases fit TRBD1. Trimming at V came to 4 bases and at J to 5 bases, leaving 5 bases not matched to a gene. The CDR3 sequence is 16 residues long. CDR1 MGHRA and CDR2 YSYEKL come from the germline V gene.

This sequence joins TRBV28 and TRBJ2-7; D may be TRBD1 (5 bases). This CDR3 has 16 residues. The germline CDR1 and CDR2 sequences are MDHEN and SYDVKM. V lost 6 bases and J lost 0, with 18 bases in between. This chain's CDR3 is CASSHLRGRDSYEQYF. CDR3 sequence (DNA): TGTGCCAGCAGCCATTTAAGGGGCAGGGACTCCTACGAGCAGTACTTC.

This chain links TRBV10-2 with TRBJ1-3; 7 bases fit TRBD1. The trim removed 7 bases at V and 1 base at J, leaving 7 bases unmatched. This CDR3 has 15 residues. CDR1 is WSHSY, CDR2 SAAADI, per germline. CDR3 in DNA: TGCGCCAGCAACGACAGGGCAAGGTCTGGAAACACCATATATTTT. This encodes CASNDRARSGNTIYF.

The CDR3 coding sequence is TGCGCCAGCGGACAAACTACAAACTCCTACGAGCAGTACTTC. It is translated as CASGQTTNSYEQYF. J is TRBJ2-7 and V is TRBV5-1, with D possibly matching TRBD1 (5 bases). Germline V lookup: CDR1 SGHRS, CDR2 YFSETQ. This CDR3 contains 14 residues. Trimming shortened V by 7 bases and J by 0 bases, and 14 bases separated the two germline ends.

This sequence joins TRBV6-1 and TRBJ1-2; a weak D match, TRBD1 (6 bases). Germline values: CDR1 MNHNS, CDR2 SASEGT. This CDR3 spans 14 amino acids. Trimming cost V 1 base and J 4 bases, with 10 bases left between them. Written as DNA, the CDR3 is TGTGCCAGCAGTGAAGTCGGACAGCTCTATGGCTACACCTTC. Protein product: CASSEVGQLYGYTF.

V usage is TRBV4-2 and J usage is TRBJ2-7, with 13 bases aligning to TRBD2. The germline CDR1 and CDR2 sequences are LGHNA and YNFKEQ. The CDR3 totals 16 residues. With V trimmed by 0 bases and J by 6 bases, 5 bases remained unmatched. The CDR3 DNA follows: TGTGCCAGCAGCCAAGAGGTTGGGACTAGCGGGACCGAGCAGTACTTC. It is translated as CASSQEVGTSGTEQYF.

The rearrangement links TRBV27 to TRBJ1-2, with D hard to call. Germline CDR1 is MNHEY and CDR2 is SMNVEV (reference sequence). Trimming stripped 0 bases from V and 3 bases from J, with 5 bases between. This CDR3 comprises 13 residues. The CDR3 region has the DNA TGTGCCAGCAGTTTATCCCCCGACTATGGCTACACCTTC. Its protein product is CASSLSPDYGYTF.

This chain connects TRBV28 to TRBJ2-1; D remains unclear. The CDR3 extends over 11 amino acids. Germline V gene data show CDR1 as MDHEN and CDR2 as SYDVKM. The V and J ends lost 2 bases and 15 bases respectively, with 11 bases between them. This chain's CDR3 is CASSLGFPPFF. The CDR3 bases are TGTGCCAGCAGTTTAGGGTTTCCACCGTTCTTC.

The gene calls are TRBV2 and TRBJ2-2; D is perhaps TRBD1 (5 bases). The CDR3 contains 13 residues. Trimming removed 9 bases from V and 1 base from J, with 9 bases in between. Germline CDR1 SNHLY, CDR2 FYNNEI. The DNA of the CDR3 is TGTGCCAGAAAACAGGAGAACACCGGGGAGCTGTTTTTT. This encodes CARKQENTGELFF.

V and J are TRBV6-1 and TRBJ2-7; D gene unclear. Between the trimmed V and J ends, which lost 4 bases and 0 bases, there was a span of 7 bases. This CDR3 has 13 amino acids. Germline CDR1 MNHNS, CDR2 SASEGT. This chain's CDR3 is CASSARVSYEQYF. In DNA form, the CDR3 reads TGTGCCAGCAGTGCTAGAGTCTCCTACGAGCAGTACTTC.

J is TRBJ1-1 and V is TRBV11-2; D not resolved. Germline V gene lookup returns CDR1 SGHAT and CDR2 FQNNGV. V lost 1 base and J lost 5, with 8 bases in between. The CDR3 is 13 residues long. The CDR3: CASSLVRRTEAFF. The DNA for the CDR3 is TGTGCCAGCAGCTTAGTCAGGCGGACTGAAGCTTTCTTT. The full variable domain, in which reference TRBV11-2 and TRBJ1-1 provide the parts outside the CDR3, is EAGVAQSPRYKIIEKRQSVAFWCNPISGHATLYWYQQILGQGPKLLIQFQNNGVVDDSQLPKDRFSAERLKGVDSTLKIQPAKLEDSAVYLCASSLVRRTEAFFGQGTRLTVV.